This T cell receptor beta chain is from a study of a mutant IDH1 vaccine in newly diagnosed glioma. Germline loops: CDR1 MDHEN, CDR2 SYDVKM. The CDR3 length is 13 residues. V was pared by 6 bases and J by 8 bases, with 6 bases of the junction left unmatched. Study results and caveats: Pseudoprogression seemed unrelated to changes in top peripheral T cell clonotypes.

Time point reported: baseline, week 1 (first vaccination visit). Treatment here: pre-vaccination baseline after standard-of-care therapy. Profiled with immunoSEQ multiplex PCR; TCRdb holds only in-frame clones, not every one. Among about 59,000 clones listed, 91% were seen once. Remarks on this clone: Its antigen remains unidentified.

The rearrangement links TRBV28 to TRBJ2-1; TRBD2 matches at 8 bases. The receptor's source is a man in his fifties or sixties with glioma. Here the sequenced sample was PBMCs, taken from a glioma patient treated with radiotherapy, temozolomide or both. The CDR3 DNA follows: TGTGCCAGCAGCCATCGGGGGGGCCATGAGCAGTTCTTC. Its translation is CASSHRGGHEQFF.